The text below deals with one T cell receptor (beta chain). Authors' methods: Nucleated cell number was recorded as an estimate derived from reference gene primer amplification. This table comes from immunoSEQ multiplex PCR, and its TCRdb copy is limited to in-frame clones, with some not included. The DNA gave D and trimming, while V, J and clone size come from that table. The sample carries 200,000 to 250,000 clones, 70% to 90% recorded once. The sample is drawn from a study of blood T cell repertoires in COVID-19. Overall study context: Sources were T cells, B-cell-depleted T cells, or PBMCs; the material itself was cDNA or gDNA.

Germline loops: CDR1 KGHDR, CDR2 SFDVKD. The CDR3 is 16 amino acids. After removal of 4 bases from V and 7 bases from J, the junction contained 9 bases not matched to a gene. Sequenced material: peripheral blood. The origin of this receptor is a woman under 30 who had recovered from COVID-19. The V gene is TRBV24-1, the J gene TRBJ2-2; 9 bases are a match to TRBD1. The CDR3, as DNA: TGTGCCACCAGTGACTCAAACAGGGGGCGAATCGGGGAGCTGTTTTTT. This codes for CATSDSNRGRIGELFF.